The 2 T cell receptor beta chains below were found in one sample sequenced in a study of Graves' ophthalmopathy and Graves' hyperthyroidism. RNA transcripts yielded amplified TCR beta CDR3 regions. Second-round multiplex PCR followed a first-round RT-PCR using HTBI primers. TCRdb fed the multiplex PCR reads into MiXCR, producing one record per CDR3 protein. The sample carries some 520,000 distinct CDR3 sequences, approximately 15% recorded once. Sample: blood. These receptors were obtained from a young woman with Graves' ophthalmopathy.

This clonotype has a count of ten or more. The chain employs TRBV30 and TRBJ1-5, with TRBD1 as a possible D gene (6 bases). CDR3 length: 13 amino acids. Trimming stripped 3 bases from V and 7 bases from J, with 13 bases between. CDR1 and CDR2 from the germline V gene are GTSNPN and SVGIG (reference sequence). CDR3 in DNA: TGTGCCTGGAGGGGGGGGCCGGGGCAGCCCCAGCATTTT. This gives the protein CAWRGGPGQPQHF.

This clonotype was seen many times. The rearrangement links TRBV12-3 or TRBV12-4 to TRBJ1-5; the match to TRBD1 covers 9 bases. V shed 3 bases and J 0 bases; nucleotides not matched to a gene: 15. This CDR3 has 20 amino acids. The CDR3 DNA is TGTGCCAGCAGTTTTAGGCTGACAGGGGGACCCATCAATAGCAATCAGCCCCAGCATTTT. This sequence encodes CASSFRLTGGPINSNQPQHF.